These 32 T cell receptor beta chains originate from one sample sequenced in a study of blood T cell repertoires in COVID-19. Using immunoSEQ multiplex PCR, the repertoire was profiled, and TCRdb retains in-frame clones only, with some absent. The sample includes over 150,000 clones, 70% to 85% of them seen just once. The sequenced sample was peripheral blood. These receptors all stem from a woman aged 50 to 60 with acute or convalescent COVID-19.

This sequence joins TRBV18 and TRBJ2-6; the D gene is possibly TRBD1 (6 bases). The CDR3 spans 16 residues. Germline lookup yields CDR1 KGHSH and CDR2 LQKENI. V gave up 5 bases and J gave up 4 bases, with 15 bases separating them. The CDR3 nucleotides read TGTGCCAGCTCATACACTACAGGGTACGGGGCCAACGTCCTGACTTTC. Its translation is CASSYTTGYGANVLTF.

The rearrangement joins TRBV6-5 to TRBJ2-7, with TRBD2 identical over 12 bases. This CDR3 comprises 14 residues. In germline, CDR1 is MNHEY, CDR2 SVGAGI. After removal of 5 bases from V and 3 bases from J, the junction contained 2 bases not matched to a gene. CDR3 DNA: TGTGCCAGCAGTCCGGGACTAGCGGGCTACGAGCAGTACTTC. Amino acids: CASSPGLAGYEQYF.

The V and J genes are TRBV30 and TRBJ2-7, with D perhaps TRBD1 (7 bases). Germline CDR1 reads GTSNPN; CDR2 reads SVGIG (reference sequence). CDR3 length: 13 amino acids. V was pared by 1 base and J by 4 bases, with 11 bases between. The CDR3 coding sequence is TGTGCCTGGAGTGAGGGGGCGGGGTACGAGCAGTACTTC. Its protein is CAWSEGAGYEQYF. Together with reference TRBV30 and TRBJ2-7, the CDR3 gives the full variable domain: SQTIHQWPATLVQPVGSPLSLECTVEGTSNPNLYWYRQAAGRGLQLLFYSVGIGQISSEVPQNLSASRPQDRQFILSSKKLLLSDSGFYLCAWSEGAGYEQYFGPGTRLTVT.

This clone was recorded a few times. The V gene is TRBV28, the J gene TRBJ2-7, with D perhaps matching TRBD1 (6 bases). Germline loops: CDR1 MDHEN, CDR2 SYDVKM. Trimming took 3 bases from V and 2 from J, leaving 14 bases between them. The length of the CDR3 is 15 residues. CDR3 loop: CASSFQGRPPYEQYF. In nucleotides, the CDR3 is TGTGCCAGCAGTTTTCAGGGGCGCCCCCCCTACGAGCAGTACTTC. Variable domain in full (rest from reference TRBV28 and TRBJ2-7): DVKVTQSSRYLVKRTGEKVFLECVQDMDHENMFWYRQDPGLGLRLIYFSYDVKMKEKGDIPEGYSVSREKKERFSLILESASTNQTSMYLCASSFQGRPPYEQYFGPGTRLTVT.

The chain recombines TRBV7-2 with TRBJ2-1; tentative D call: TRBD2 (6 bases). The CDR3 has 13 amino acids. Trimming cost V 6 bases and J 7 bases, with 13 bases left between them. Germline CDR1 is SGHTA and CDR2 is FQGNSA. CDR3 nucleotide sequence: TGTGCCAGCAGGTGGACGGCGGGGAATGAGCAGTTCTTC. The encoded protein is CASRWTAGNEQFF.

CDR3 in DNA: TGTGCCAGCAGCAAGGGACTAGCGGGGTCCTACGAGCAGTACTTC. This encodes CASSKGLAGSYEQYF. J is TRBJ2-7 and V is TRBV5-4; 13 nucleotides align to TRBD2. Germline V gene lookup returns CDR1 SGHNT and CDR2 YYREEE (reference sequence). The CDR3 has 15 residues. The trim removed 4 bases at V and 1 base at J, leaving 2 bases unmatched.

This rearrangement joins TRBV5-8 to TRBJ1-1; the match to TRBD1 covers 9 bases. Germline V gene sequence: CDR1 SGHTS, CDR2 YDEGEE. The CDR3 spans 19 residues. V lost 6 bases and J lost 2; bases outside the gene matches: 20. In nucleotides, the CDR3 is TGTGCCAGCACTACGTACGCCGGGACAGGGTTCGTGATCAACACTGAAGCTTTCTTT. This sequence encodes CASTTYAGTGFVINTEAFF. Variable domain in full (rest from reference TRBV5-8 and TRBJ1-1): EAGVTQSPTHLIKTRGQQATLRCSPISGHTSVYWYQQALGLGLQFLLWYDEGEERNRGNFPPRFSGRQFPNYSSELNVNALELEDSALYLCASTTYAGTGFVINTEAFFGQGTRLTVV.

The CDR3 DNA is TGTGCCAGTACTCGACCGGGACAGACCTACAATGAGCAGTTCTTC. Translated, it gives CASTRPGQTYNEQFF. J is TRBJ2-1 and V is TRBV19; 7 bases match TRBD1. Germline CDR1 reads LNHDA; CDR2 reads SQIVND (reference sequence). Trimming at V came to 7 bases and at J to 2 bases, leaving 8 bases not matched to a gene. This CDR3 spans 15 amino acids.

This chain joins TRBV2 and TRBJ1-2, with 9 bases fitting TRBD1. Germline V gene lookup returns CDR1 SNHLY and CDR2 FYNNEI. V was pared by 8 bases and J by 7 bases, with 11 bases of the junction left unmatched. The CDR3 has 14 residues. CDR3 DNA: TGTGCCAGCCGGCGAGTGGGACAGGGCTCTGGCTACACCTTC. Translated: CASRRVGQGSGYTF.

The chain carries TRBV18 and TRBJ2-7, with TRBD1 identical over 7 bases. Looked up from germline, CDR1 is KGHSH and CDR2 is LQKENI. With 6 bases clipped from V and 5 bases from J, the junction kept 19 bases outside the gene matches. This CDR3 has 17 amino acids. The CDR3 sequence is CASSPQAAGTAVHEQYF. The DNA of the CDR3 is TGTGCCAGCTCCCCCCAGGCAGCAGGGACAGCAGTCCACGAGCAGTACTTC.

The CDR3 DNA reads TGCGCCAGCAGCTTGTTAGCACAGGGGAGGACTGAAGCTTTCTTT. Translated: CASSLLAQGRTEAFF. This chain links TRBV5-1 with TRBJ1-1, with 7 bases lining up with TRBD1. CDR1 is SGHRS, CDR2 YFSETQ, per germline. The J segment lost 5 bases and the V segment lost 1 base, leaving 8 bases of the junction unmatched. The CDR3 runs 15 residues.

This clone was observed a handful of times. The rearrangement joins TRBV3-1 (or the pseudogene TRBV3-2) to TRBJ1-1; D is possibly TRBD1 (5 bases). Between the trimmed V and J ends, which lost 4 bases and 1 base, there was a span of 13 bases. The CDR3 spans 15 residues. CDR1 and CDR2 from the germline V gene are LGHDT and YNNKEL (reference sequence). The CDR3 DNA reads as TGTGCCAGCAGCCGTGGTGACAGTGGGAACACTGAAGCTTTCTTT. As protein: CASSRGDSGNTEAFF.

The chain couples TRBV6-5 to TRBJ2-1, with 8 bases that match TRBD1. The CDR3 length is 15 residues. The trim removed 8 bases at V and 3 bases at J, leaving 9 bases unmatched. Germline CDR1 is MNHEY and CDR2 is SVGAGI. The CDR3 sequence: CASRTGTGYYNEQFF. CDR3 nucleotides: TGTGCCAGCCGTACCGGGACAGGCTACTACAATGAGCAGTTCTTC.

This chain connects TRBV7-7 to TRBJ2-2; 12 nucleotides agree with TRBD2. After removal of 3 bases from V and 4 bases from J, the junction contained 0 bases not matched to a gene. Per the germline V gene, CDR1 is SSHAT and CDR2 is FNYEAQ (reference sequence). This CDR3 has 15 amino acids. The chain's CDR3 is CASSLTSGGTGELFF. In nucleotides, the CDR3 is TGTGCCAGCAGCTTGACTAGCGGGGGCACCGGGGAGCTGTTTTTT.

This clone was detected a few times. The chain joins TRBV28 to TRBJ1-5, with TRBD1 matching 8 bases. The germline CDR1 and CDR2 sequences are MDHEN and SYDVKM. CDR3 length equals 15 residues. With V trimmed by 6 bases and J by 1 base, 5 bases remained unmatched. The CDR3 protein is CASRPHRGSNQPQHF. Here the CDR3 DNA reads TGTGCCAGCAGACCCCACAGGGGGAGCAATCAGCCCCAGCATTTT.

The J gene is TRBJ2-6, the V gene TRBV24-1; TRBD1 agrees at 9 bases. This CDR3 contains 19 residues. The germline V gene has CDR1 KGHDR and CDR2 SFDVKD. With V trimmed by 4 bases and J by 0 bases, 9 bases remained unmatched. CDR3 nucleotides: TGTGCCACCAGTGAGTCAGACAGGGGGGGAGCCTCTGGGGCCAACGTCCTGACTTTC. Translating gives CATSESDRGGASGANVLTF.

This clone was seen once. The chain couples TRBV10-3 to TRBJ2-7, with D possibly being TRBD2 (7 bases). The CDR3 contains 14 residues. Germline V gene lookup returns CDR1 ENHRY and CDR2 SYGVKD. V lost 4 bases, J lost 6 bases, and 16 bases lay in between. The CDR3, as DNA: TGTGCCATCAGTGGCGAGGGGGGGAGTCGCGAGCAGTACTTC. Its translation: CAISGEGGSREQYF.

The rearrangement joins TRBV19 to TRBJ1-6, with D uncertain. Trimming took off 5 bases at V and 10 bases at J, with 9 bases between the two ends. CDR3 length: 12 residues. Germline CDR1 LNHDA, CDR2 SQIVND (reference sequence). This CDR3 is CASSLGASPLHF. CDR3 nucleotides: TGTGCCAGTAGTTTGGGAGCGTCACCCCTCCACTTT.

This clone was counted a few times. The genes are TRBV11-2 and TRBJ1-2, with D maybe TRBD1 (5 bases). Germline CDR1 SGHAT, CDR2 FQNNGV. Trimming took 5 bases from V and 8 from J, leaving 24 bases between them. The CDR3 totals 16 residues. The CDR3 region is CASSPGWAKGLQGYTF. DNA of the CDR3: TGTGCCAGCAGCCCAGGCTGGGCCAAGGGGTTACAGGGCTACACCTTC.

The table lists this clone with a count of one. The chain employs TRBV27 and TRBJ1-6, with a possible D match to TRBD1 (5 bases). Germline assignment: CDR1 MNHEY and CDR2 SMNVEV (reference sequence). This CDR3 region has 12 residues. V was cut by 7 bases and J by 10 bases, with 11 bases left in between. The CDR3 DNA reads TGTGCCAGCACCCAGGGTTACTCACCCCTCCACTTT. This gives the protein CASTQGYSPLHF.

In this sample, this clone turned up many times. The chain recombines TRBV6-5 with TRBJ1-2; no clear D gene. The germline CDR1 and CDR2 sequences are MNHEY and SVGAGI. Trimming removed 7 bases from V and 4 bases from J, with 16 bases in between. This CDR3 has 14 residues. DNA of the CDR3: TGTGCCAGCAAAGGACCGGGAGCTTTCTATGGCTACACCTTC. Translated: CASKGPGAFYGYTF.

The V call is TRBV28, the J call TRBJ1-5; TRBD1 might be the D (5 bases). The CDR3 spans 12 residues. Trimming took off 6 bases at V and 8 bases at J, with 11 bases between the two ends. Germline values: CDR1 MDHEN, CDR2 SYDVKM. The CDR3 here is CASRVGAKPQHF. The CDR3 nucleotides read TGTGCCAGCAGAGTAGGGGCTAAGCCCCAGCATTTT.

The chain is built from TRBV14 and TRBJ2-3; TRBD1 matches at 8 bases. The CDR3 spans 17 residues. Germline loops: CDR1 SGHDN, CDR2 FVKESK. Trimming removed 0 bases from V and 0 bases from J; junction bases left unmatched: 5. The CDR3 is CASSQDRGQGSTDTQYF. CDR3 bases: TGTGCCAGCAGCCAAGATCGAGGACAGGGTAGCACAGATACGCAGTATTTT.

The V and J genes are TRBV10-3 and TRBJ2-1, with 10 nucleotides matching TRBD2. The germline V gene encodes CDR1 ENHRY and CDR2 SYGVKD. J gave up 2 bases and V 4 bases, and 2 bases lay outside the gene matches. CDR3 length equals 15 residues. The CDR3 sequence: CAISGAGGAYNEQFF. CDR3 DNA sequence: TGTGCCATCAGTGGAGCGGGGGGGGCCTACAATGAGCAGTTCTTC.

The chain employs TRBV14 and TRBJ2-1, with 10 bases identical to TRBD2. Germline trimming cut 2 bases from V and 7 bases from J; bases unmatched to any gene: 8. This CDR3 contains 16 residues. Germline assignment: CDR1 SGHDN and CDR2 FVKESK. CDR3 DNA: TGTGCCAGCAGCCAATCCGGGACTAGCGCATCAAATGAGCAGTTCTTC. Translated, it gives CASSQSGTSASNEQFF.

On this clone: Within the sample, other DNA sequences also encode this same CDR3. The gene calls are TRBV5-5 and TRBJ2-7; TRBD2 is a possible D gene (5 bases). Germline loops: CDR1 SGHKS, CDR2 YYEKEE (reference sequence). The V and J ends lost 0 bases and 1 base respectively, with 8 bases between them. The CDR3 length is 14 residues. In DNA, the CDR3 is TGTGCCAGCAGCTTGGTAGGGAGATCCTACGAGCAGTACTTC. Translated: CASSLVGRSYEQYF.

The CDR3 coding sequence is TGCGCCAGCAGTGAGGGCCGGGACAGGGTCTACGAGCAGTACTTC. Protein sequence: CASSEGRDRVYEQYF. J is TRBJ2-7 and V is TRBV10-1; 9 positions match TRBD1. CDR3 length equals 15 residues. J lost 3 bases, V lost 2 bases, and 5 bases had no gene match. CDR1 is WNHNN, CDR2 SYGVQD, per germline (reference sequence).

This clone appeared once. This chain joins TRBV4-1 and TRBJ2-5; 9 bases line up with TRBD2. The ends lost 1 base at V and 3 bases at J; junction bases unmatched: 3. This CDR3 contains 15 residues. Germline CDR1 and CDR2: MGHRA and YSYEKL. The CDR3 is CASSQGPSGEETQYF. In DNA form, the CDR3 reads TGCGCCAGCAGCCAAGGGCCTAGCGGGGAAGAGACCCAGTACTTC.

The rearrangement uses TRBV4-1 and TRBJ2-1; 10 bases line up with TRBD2. Germline V gene data show CDR1 as MGHRA and CDR2 as YSYEKL. V lost 3 bases, J lost 3 bases, and 8 bases stayed unmatched. The CDR3 length is 17 residues. The CDR3 region is CASSHSGLAVYYNEQFF. The CDR3 nucleotides read TGCGCCAGCAGCCATTCCGGACTAGCGGTATACTACAATGAGCAGTTCTTC.

This chain links TRBV19 with TRBJ1-4; 7 positions agree with TRBD1. With 7 bases clipped from V and 2 bases from J, the junction kept 7 bases outside the gene matches. This CDR3 region has 15 residues. Germline lookup yields CDR1 LNHDA and CDR2 SQIVND (reference sequence). The CDR3 DNA reads TGTGCCAGTAATACAGGGGAAGAGACTAATGAAAAACTGTTTTTT. This codes for CASNTGEETNEKLFF. Variable domain in full (rest from reference TRBV19 and TRBJ1-4): DGGITQSPKYLFRKEGQNVTLSCEQNLNHDAMYWYRQDPGQGLRLIYYSQIVNDFQKGDIAEGYSVSREKKESFPLTVTSAQKNPTAFYLCASNTGEETNEKLFFGSGTQLSVL.

This clone was detected only a few times. Other nucleotide sequences from this sample produce the same CDR3. V gene TRBV7-2 combines with J gene TRBJ1-2; possible D gene TRBD1, 5 bases. This CDR3 has 14 amino acids. Trimming stripped 1 base from V and 4 bases from J, with 10 bases between. The germline V gene has CDR1 SGHTA and CDR2 FQGNSA. The CDR3 loop reads CASSLDQGSYGYTF. The DNA for the CDR3 is TGTGCCAGCAGCTTAGATCAGGGTAGCTATGGCTACACCTTC.

V usage is TRBV19 and J usage is TRBJ1-2, with 8 bases fitting TRBD1. The germline CDR1 and CDR2 sequences are LNHDA and SQIVND (reference sequence). The CDR3 has 15 amino acids. V trimming: 7 bases; J trimming: 2 bases; junction bases outside the gene matches: 9. DNA for the CDR3: TGTGCCAGTAACACCGACAGGGGACAGAACTATGGCTACACCTTC. Protein sequence: CASNTDRGQNYGYTF.